This T cell receptor beta chain was captured in a study of T-cell reconstitution after alpha-beta-depleted transplantation in children. Study-wide points: T cells produced anew were the main source of T-cell counts and diversity one year after transplant. Reportedly, roughly two months post-transplant, alpha-beta T cells arose from several hundred expanded graft clones.

Unique molecular identifiers tagged the TCRbeta library. TCRdb reprocessed the PCR reads with MiXCR, giving one entry per CDR3 protein. This sample has approximately 300,000 distinct CDR3 sequences, with about a tenth found just once. This clonotype appeared many times. Its antigen is not known. Source: PBMCs, taken before TCRalphabeta/CD19-depleted stem cell transplant. The origin of this receptor is a boy in the first two years of life with acute myeloid leukemia, due to receive a stem cell transplant.

CDR3 region: CSAQPYVTSYNEQFF. The CDR3 nucleotides are TGCAGTGCTCAGCCCTACGTAACCTCCTACAATGAGCAGTTCTTC. V usage is TRBV20-1 and J usage is TRBJ2-1; D uncertain. Trimming removed 5 bases from V and 0 bases from J, with 14 bases in between. CDR1 and CDR2 (germline): DFQATT, SNEGSKA (reference sequence). The CDR3 is made up of 15 amino acids.